This passage covers 25 T cell receptor beta chains from one sample sequenced in a study of T cells in localized non-small cell lung cancer. TCRdb keeps only in-frame clones here, not all; method: immunoSEQ multiplex PCR. The sample has approximately 1,200 clones, around a quarter seen once; the top ten hold approximately 14%. The source was normal lung tissue next to the tumor, collected before any cancer treatment. These receptors originate from a woman aged 35-75 years with stage I squamous cell lung carcinoma.

The chain carries TRBV6-7 and TRBJ1-2; no clear D. TRBV6-7 is an ORF, and what it does is uncertain. V lost 7 bases to trimming and J lost 2 bases, with 8 bases between them. The CDR3 is made up of 12 amino acids. The CDR3 spells CASTSHNYGYTF. CDR3 nucleotides: TGTGCCAGCACCAGCCACAACTATGGCTACACCTTC.

This clone is medium-sized in the sample. For the CDR3, the DNA is TGTGCCAGCAGCTTATTTTATGGTCCAGGCAATGAGCAGTTCTTC. Translating gives CASSLFYGPGNEQFF. The chain joins TRBV11-3 to TRBJ2-1; D ambiguous. There are 15 residues in the CDR3. Germline V gene sequence: CDR1 SGHNT, CDR2 YENEEA. Trimming cost V 2 bases and J 6 bases, with 14 bases left between them.

This clone has a handful of counts. V is TRBV11-3 and J is TRBJ2-7, with 10 bases that match TRBD1. Germline V gene sequence: CDR1 SGHNT, CDR2 YENEEA. The CDR3 is 15 residues long. Unmatched junction bases numbered 8, after V lost 5 bases and J lost 4 bases. The CDR3 is CASSELDRGMYEQYF. In DNA form, the CDR3 reads TGTGCCAGCAGCGAACTGGACAGGGGGATGTACGAGCAGTACTTC.

By share, this clone ranks as medium-sized (0.01 to 0.1%). J is TRBJ2-3 and V is TRBV11-3, with D maybe TRBD2 (6 bases). The CDR3 is 14 residues long. Per germline, CDR1 SGHNT and CDR2 YENEEA. The germline V and J ends were trimmed by 2 bases and 5 bases, with 11 bases remaining between them. The CDR3 is CASSLIAGGDTQYF. The CDR3 bases are TGTGCCAGCAGCTTAATAGCCGGGGGAGATACGCAGTATTTT.

This chain joins TRBV18 and TRBJ1-5; D is ambiguous. Trimming stripped 5 bases from V and 0 bases from J, with 8 bases between. There are 14 residues in the CDR3. Germline V gene data show CDR1 as KGHSH and CDR2 as LQKENI. The CDR3 nucleotides read TGTGCCAGCTCATTAACTGATAGCAATCAGCCCCAGCATTTT. Translated: CASSLTDSNQPQHF.

By proportion, this clone is large. This chain links TRBV9 with TRBJ1-1, with a tentative D call TRBD1 (6 bases). Germline assignment: CDR1 SGDLS and CDR2 YYNGEE. This CDR3 contains 16 residues. The V gene lost 0 bases and the J gene lost 0 bases, with 12 bases spanning the gap. CDR3 DNA sequence: TGTGCCAGCAGCGTAGCGGCAGGGGCAATGAACACTGAAGCTTTCTTT. It codes for CASSVAAGAMNTEAFF. Variable domain in full (rest from reference TRBV9 and TRBJ1-1): DSGVTQTPKHLITATGQRVTLRCSPRSGDLSVYWYQQSLDQGLQFLIQYYNGEERAKGNILERFSAQQFPDLHSELNLSSLELGDSALYFCASSVAAGAMNTEAFFGQGTRLTVV.

The chain has TRBV11-3 and TRBJ2-3; 10 nucleotides line up with TRBD2. Looked up from germline, CDR1 is SGHNT and CDR2 is YENEEA. The CDR3 is 17 amino acids. The V and J ends lost 5 bases and 1 base, in that order; junction bases with no gene match: 9. Here the CDR3 reads CASSQVASGRGTDTQYF. Here the CDR3 DNA reads TGTGCCAGCAGCCAAGTAGCTAGCGGGAGAGGCACAGATACGCAGTATTTT.

V is TRBV7-6 and J is TRBJ2-3, with 7 positions matching TRBD2. Looked up from germline, CDR1 is SGHVS and CDR2 is FNYEAQ. After removal of 3 bases from V and 1 base from J, the junction contained 1 base not matched to a gene. The CDR3 extends over 14 amino acids. CDR3 region: CASSFRGGTDTQYF. Here the CDR3 DNA reads TGTGCCAGCAGCTTTCGGGGGGGCACAGATACGCAGTATTTT. Full variable domain (outside the CDR3, taken from reference TRBV7-6 and TRBJ2-3): GAGVSQSPRYKVTKRGQDVALRCDPISGHVSLYWYRQALGQGPEFLTYFNYEAQQDKSGLPNDRFSAERPEGSISTLTIQRTEQRDSAMYRCASSFRGGTDTQYFGPGTRLTVL.

This clone is categorized as medium-sized. V gene TRBV11-3 combines with J gene TRBJ1-2; possible D gene TRBD1, 6 bases. Germline V gene sequence: CDR1 SGHNT, CDR2 YENEEA. V lost 5 bases and J 1 base, leaving 23 bases between the germline ends. CDR3 length: 18 residues. CDR3 sequence reads: CASSQASGGQGFNYGYTF. As DNA, the CDR3 is TGTGCCAGCAGCCAGGCCTCGGGGGGGCAGGGATTTAACTATGGCTACACCTTC.

The rearrangement joins TRBV11-3 to TRBJ1-1; a weak D match, TRBD1 (6 bases). This CDR3 has 14 amino acids. The germline V gene has CDR1 SGHNT and CDR2 YENEEA. The germline V and J ends were trimmed by 5 bases and 5 bases, with 15 bases remaining between them. CDR3 bases: TGTGCCAGCAGCCGCGGACAGCAGGGAACTGAAGCTTTCTTT. Its translation: CASSRGQQGTEAFF.

This rearrangement joins TRBV11-3 to TRBJ2-7, with D maybe TRBD2 (5 bases). CDR3 length: 14 residues. Germline V CDR1 and CDR2: SGHNT, YENEEA. V lost 1 base, J lost 3 bases, and 10 bases lay in between. The CDR3: CASSLVDGGYEQYF. Here the CDR3 DNA reads TGTGCCAGCAGCTTAGTGGATGGAGGCTACGAGCAGTACTTC.

The chain uses TRBV30 and TRBJ2-2; D call uncertain. Germline V gives CDR1 GTSNPN, CDR2 SVGIG (reference sequence). V was shortened by 3 bases and J by 7 bases, with 15 bases between the two germline ends. The CDR3 contains 14 residues. The CDR3 nucleotides are TGTGCCTGGAGAGCGCGGTATTTGAGCGGGGAGCTGTTTTTT. This encodes CAWRARYLSGELFF. Combining the CDR3 with reference TRBV30 and TRBJ2-2 gives the whole variable domain SQTIHQWPATLVQPVGSPLSLECTVEGTSNPNLYWYRQAAGRGLQLLFYSVGIGQISSEVPQNLSASRPQDRQFILSSKKLLLSDSGFYLCAWRARYLSGELFFGEGSRLTVL.

In this sample, this clone turned up a few times. The gene calls are TRBV9 and TRBJ1-3, with D unresolved. Germline CDR1 reads SGDLS; CDR2 reads YYNGEE. Between the trimmed V and J ends, which lost 5 bases and 2 bases, there was a span of 11 bases. This CDR3 comprises 14 residues. The CDR3 here is CASSEARTGNTIYF. The CDR3 bases are TGTGCCAGCAGTGAAGCGCGTACTGGAAACACCATATATTTT.

Relative to its sample, this clone is large. Other nucleotide sequences from this sample produce the same CDR3. The rearrangement links TRBV19 to TRBJ2-3, with 8 bases lining up with TRBD2. The CDR3 is 14 amino acids. Germline V lookup: CDR1 LNHDA, CDR2 SQIVND (reference sequence). Unmatched junction bases numbered 5, after V lost 3 bases and J lost 6 bases. The DNA of the CDR3 is TGTGCCAGTAGTATCGGCGGGGGGCAGGATACGCAGTATTTT. This sequence encodes CASSIGGGQDTQYF.

This chain joins TRBV18 and TRBJ1-2; D gene unclear. The CDR3 runs 13 residues. Germline V CDR1 and CDR2: KGHSH, LQKENI. Trimming removed 3 bases from V and 4 bases from J, with 9 bases in between. CDR3 loop: CASSPRTGYGYTF. CDR3 coding DNA: TGTGCCAGCTCACCTAGGACGGGCTATGGCTACACCTTC.

This clone has only a few counts. The J gene is TRBJ1-1, the V gene TRBV11-3; 9 bases map to TRBD1. The CDR3 has 16 residues. Looked up from germline, CDR1 is SGHNT and CDR2 is YENEEA. V gave up 5 bases and J gave up 1 base; unmatched junction bases: 8. This CDR3 is CASSQGTGYRNTEAFF. Written as DNA, the CDR3 is TGTGCCAGCAGCCAGGGGACAGGGTACCGGAACACTGAAGCTTTCTTT.

This rearrangement joins TRBV25-1 to TRBJ1-3; D uncertain. Trimming took off 8 bases at V and 0 bases at J, with 8 bases between the two ends. The germline gives CDR1 MGHDK, CDR2 SYGVNS. The CDR3 is 13 amino acids. CDR3 protein: CASGFFSGNTIYF. The DNA for the CDR3 is TGTGCCAGCGGGTTTTTCTCTGGAAACACCATATATTTT. Full variable domain (outside the CDR3, taken from reference TRBV25-1 and TRBJ1-3): EADIYQTPRYLVIGTGKKITLECSQTMGHDKMYWYQQDPGMELHLIHYSYGVNSTEKGDLSSESTVSRIRTEHFPLTLESARPSHTSQYLCASGFFSGNTIYFGEGSWLTVV.

By its share, this clone is large (0.1 to 1%). This chain uses TRBV11-3 with TRBJ2-4; 8 nucleotides match TRBD2. The CDR3 has 15 residues. Per the germline V gene, CDR1 is SGHNT and CDR2 is YENEEA. J was trimmed by 3 bases and V by 1 base; bases with no gene match: 2. CDR3 sequence: CASSLVAGGKNIQYF. The DNA for the CDR3 is TGTGCCAGCAGCTTAGTCGCGGGGGGCAAAAACATTCAGTACTTC.

The chain uses TRBV28 and TRBJ2-1; a weak D match, TRBD2 (6 bases). The V gene's germline CDR1 is MDHEN and CDR2 SYDVKM. The ends were cut back, 8 bases at V and 3 bases at J, with 11 bases in the middle. This CDR3 has 13 residues. Written as DNA, the CDR3 is TGTGCCAGCGGGAGGCGTTACTACAATGAGCAGTTCTTC. Its translation: CASGRRYYNEQFF.

In its sample, this clone was seen a few times. The genes are TRBV11-3 and TRBJ2-5, with D perhaps being TRBD1 or TRBD2 (5 bases each). The CDR3 covers 16 residues. From germline, CDR1 is SGHNT and CDR2 YENEEA. V lost 1 base and J 4 bases, leaving 16 bases between the germline ends. The CDR3 region has the DNA TGTGCCAGCAGCTTAGTTACTGGGGCTAGCAGAGAGACCCAGTACTTC. Encoded protein: CASSLVTGASRETQYF.

In its sample, this clone ranks as medium-sized (0.01 to 0.1%). This chain links TRBV11-3 with TRBJ1-2, with 8 bases fitting TRBD1. This CDR3 is built from 15 residues. Germline values: CDR1 SGHNT, CDR2 YENEEA. Germline trimming cut 4 bases from V and 8 bases from J; bases unmatched to any gene: 12. The CDR3 loop is CASSYGQGWGHGYTF. CDR3 coding DNA: TGTGCCAGCAGCTATGGACAGGGATGGGGACACGGCTACACCTTC.

This clone was found a few times. This chain connects TRBV6-8 to TRBJ1-1, with a tentative D call TRBD1 (5 bases). Germline CDR1 and CDR2: MNHGY and SAAAGT. V lost 0 bases, J lost 4 bases, and 18 bases lay in between. The CDR3 spans 17 residues. The CDR3 nucleotides are TGTGCCAGCAGTTACTCATCACACAGGACGGGAGGCACTGAAGCTTTCTTT. Protein sequence: CASSYSSHRTGGTEAFF.

This clone was detected a few times. J is TRBJ1-2 and V is TRBV6-8; 9 bases fit TRBD1. The CDR3 length is 15 residues. Germline V CDR1 and CDR2: MNHGY, SAAAGT. V shed 4 bases and J 5 bases; nucleotides not matched to a gene: 8. In DNA, the CDR3 is TGTGCCAGCAGTTTCGTTACAGGGGGCCTATATGGCTACACCTTC. Residues: CASSFVTGGLYGYTF.

V usage is TRBV11-3 and J usage is TRBJ2-1; D not certain. CDR3 size: 15 residues. The germline V and J ends were trimmed by 5 bases and 0 bases, with 11 bases remaining between them. Germline CDR1 and CDR2: SGHNT and YENEEA. For the CDR3, the DNA is TGTGCCAGCAGCCTGGACCGGAGCTCCTACAATGAGCAGTTCTTC. Its translation: CASSLDRSSYNEQFF.

The chain couples TRBV18 to TRBJ1-2; no reliable D call. The germline V and J ends were trimmed by 0 bases and 0 bases, with 11 bases remaining between them. Germline CDR1 KGHSH, CDR2 LQKENI. This CDR3 is 16 amino acids long. The CDR3 loop reads CASSPPNRPSNYGYTF. CDR3 in DNA: TGTGCCAGCTCACCACCTAACAGACCATCTAACTATGGCTACACCTTC.